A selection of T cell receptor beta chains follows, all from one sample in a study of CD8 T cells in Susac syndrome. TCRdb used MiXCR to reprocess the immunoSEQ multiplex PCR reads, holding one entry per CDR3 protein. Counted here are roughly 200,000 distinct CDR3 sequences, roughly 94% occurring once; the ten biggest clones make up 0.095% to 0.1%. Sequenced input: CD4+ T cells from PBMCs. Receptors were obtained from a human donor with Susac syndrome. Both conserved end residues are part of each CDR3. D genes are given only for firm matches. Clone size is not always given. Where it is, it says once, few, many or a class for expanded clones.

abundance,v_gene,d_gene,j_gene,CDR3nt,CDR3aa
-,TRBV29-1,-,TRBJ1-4,TGCAGCGTTGCTCAGGGACTAACTAATGAAAAACTGTTTTTT,CSVAQGLTNEKLFF
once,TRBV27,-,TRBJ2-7,TGTGCCAGCAAACCCTCGGAGGCAGGGTGGTGGCAGTACTTC,CASKPSEAGWWQYF
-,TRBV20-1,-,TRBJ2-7,TGCAGTGCTAGAGGGGCGGGACTGTACAGCTCCTACGAGCAGTACTTC,CSARGAGLYSSYEQYF
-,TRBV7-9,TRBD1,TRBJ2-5,TGTGCCAGCAGCTTAGGGACAGGCTTCCAAGAGACCCAGTACTTC,CASSLGTGFQETQYF
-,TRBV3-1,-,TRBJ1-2,TGTGCCAGCAGCCAACCGGGACCGTTGGATGGCTACACCTTC,CASSQPGPLDGYTF
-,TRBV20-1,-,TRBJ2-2,TGCAGTGCTAGAGATTCCCAGGGCGCCGGGGAGCTGTTTTTT,CSARDSQGAGELFF
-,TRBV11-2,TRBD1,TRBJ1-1,TGTGCCAGCAGCTTCGGGACAGGGTACACGGACACTGAAGCTTTCTTT,CASSFGTGYTDTEAFF
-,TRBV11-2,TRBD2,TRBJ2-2,TGTGCCAGCAGCTCCTTAGCGGGAGGCCCGAACACCGGGGAGCTGTTTTTT,CASSSLAGGPNTGELFF
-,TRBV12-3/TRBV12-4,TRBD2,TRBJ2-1,TGTGCCAGCCGTCAGGGACTAGCGGGAGAGGATGAGCAGTTCTTC,CASRQGLAGEDEQFF
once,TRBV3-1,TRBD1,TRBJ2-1,TGTGCCAGCAGCCCTGCCCCGGGACAGGGCTTCAATGAGCAGTTCTTC,CASSPAPGQGFNEQFF
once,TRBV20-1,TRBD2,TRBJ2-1,TGCAGTGCTAGCCGATTGACTAGCGGGATCTACAATGAGCAGTTCTTC,CSASRLTSGIYNEQFF
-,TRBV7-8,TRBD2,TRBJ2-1,TGTGCCAGCAGCGTGACTAGCGGGGGGGTCGGTGAGCAGTTCTTC,CASSVTSGGVGEQFF
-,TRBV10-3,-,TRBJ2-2,TGTGCCATCAGTGAGTCGATTCCGGGAACGACTTCCGGGGAGCTGTTTTTT,CAISESIPGTTSGELFF
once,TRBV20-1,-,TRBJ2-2,TGCAGTGCAAAAGGGCTAGCCGCGAACACCGGGGAGCTGTTTTTT,CSAKGLAANTGELFF
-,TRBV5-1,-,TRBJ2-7,TGCGCCAGCAGCTCGGACATCGGTGGCTACGAGCAGTACTTC,CASSSDIGGYEQYF
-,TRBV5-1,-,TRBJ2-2,TGCGCCAGCAGTCAGGGATTCACCGGGGAGCTGTTTTTT,CASSQGFTGELFF
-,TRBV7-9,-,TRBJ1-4,TGTGCCAGCAGCATTGACGTAGGTGAAAAACTGTTTTTT,CASSIDVGEKLFF
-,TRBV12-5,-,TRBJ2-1,TGTGCTAGTGGTGGGGGCTACAATGAGCAGTTCTTC,CASGGGYNEQFF
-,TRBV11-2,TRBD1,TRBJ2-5,TGTGCCAGCAGCTCCAACAGGGGGCATTGGGAGACCCAGTACTTC,CASSSNRGHWETQYF
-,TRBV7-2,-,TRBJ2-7,TGTGCCAGCAGCTCCCTCACCTACGAGCAGTACTTC,CASSSLTYEQYF
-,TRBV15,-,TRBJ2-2,TGTGCCACCAGCAGAGGTGGTATGAACACCGGGGAGCTGTTTTTT,CATSRGGMNTGELFF
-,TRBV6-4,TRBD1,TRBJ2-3,TGTGCCACCCGGGACAGCCGAGACACAGATACGCAGTATTTT,CATRDSRDTDTQYF
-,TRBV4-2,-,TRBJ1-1,TGTGCCAGCAGCCATAGTGAGGGGCAAGGTGAAGCTTTCTTT,CASSHSEGQGEAFF
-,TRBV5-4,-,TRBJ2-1,TGTGCCAGCAGCTCTGGGATAGCGACCTACAATGAGCAGTTCTTC,CASSSGIATYNEQFF
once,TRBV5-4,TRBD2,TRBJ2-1,TGTGCCAGCAGCTTGACTAGCGGGAGATTAGGCGAGCAGTTCTTC,CASSLTSGRLGEQFF
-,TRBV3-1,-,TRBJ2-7,TGTGCCAGCAGCCAGACCTTCTACGAGCAGTACTTC,CASSQTFYEQYF
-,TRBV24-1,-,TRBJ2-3,TGTGCCACCAGTGACTTACAGACAGATACGCAGTATTTT,CATSDLQTDTQYF
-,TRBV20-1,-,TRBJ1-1,TGCAGTGCTAGAGTTGGCCTCATGAACACTGAAGCTTTCTTT,CSARVGLMNTEAFF
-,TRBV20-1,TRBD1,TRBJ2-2,TGCAGTGCCCCCGACAGGGGGAACCCCACCGGGGAGCTGTTTTTT,CSAPDRGNPTGELFF
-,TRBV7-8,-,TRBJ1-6,TGTGCCAGCAGCTTAGAGATTAGGACAGCCACTTCACCCCTCCACTTT,CASSLEIRTATSPLHF
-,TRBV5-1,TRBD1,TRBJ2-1,TGCGCCAGCAGCTGGGGACAGGGGGCTTACAATGAGCAGTTCTTC,CASSWGQGAYNEQFF
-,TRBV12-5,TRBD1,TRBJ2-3,TGTGCTAGTGGGACCGGGACAGGGGAAGATACGCAGTATTTT,CASGTGTGEDTQYF
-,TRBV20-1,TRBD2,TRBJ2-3,TGCAGTGCTATCGGACTAGCGGGGATAGCAGCTACCACAGATACGCAGTATTTT,CSAIGLAGIAATTDTQYF
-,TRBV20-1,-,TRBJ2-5,TGCAGTGCTCACCAGGTTCAAGAGACCCAGTACTTC,CSAHQVQETQYF
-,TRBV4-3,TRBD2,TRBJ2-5,TGCGCCAGCAGCCAAGCGGGACTAGCTAAGGAGACCCAGTACTTC,CASSQAGLAKETQYF
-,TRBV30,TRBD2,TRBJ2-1,TGTGCCTTTAGCGGGAGGGCCGGAATCAATGAGCAGTTCTTC,CAFSGRAGINEQFF
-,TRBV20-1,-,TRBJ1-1,TGCAGTGCTTTACCGGGACCCTGGGCCCCGAGCACTGAAGCTTTCTTT,CSALPGPWAPSTEAFF
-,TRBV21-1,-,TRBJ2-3,TGTGCCAGCAGCAAAGTGGGGGGGAGCAAGGCAGATACGCAGTATTTT,CASSKVGGSKADTQYF
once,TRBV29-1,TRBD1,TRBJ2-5,TGCAGCGTTGCACCGGACAGGCAAGAGACCCAGTACTTC,CSVAPDRQETQYF
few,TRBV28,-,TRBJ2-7,TGTGCCAGCAGTATAGGAGGGACCCCCTACGAGCAGTACTTC,CASSIGGTPYEQYF
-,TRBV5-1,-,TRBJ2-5,TGCGCCAGCAGCTTGGGGGTTCAGCAAGAGACCCAGTACTTC,CASSLGVQQETQYF
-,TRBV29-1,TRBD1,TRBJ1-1,TGCAGCGGGAGGGACAGGGCAGGGCCTGAAGCTTTCTTT,CSGRDRAGPEAFF
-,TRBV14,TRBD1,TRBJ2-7,TGTGCCAGCAGCCAACAATGGGACAGCTCCTACGAGCAGTACTTC,CASSQQWDSSYEQYF
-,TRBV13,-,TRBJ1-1,TGTGCCAGCAAGGACACGGCGGGTCCGATGAACACTGAAGCTTTCTTT,CASKDTAGPMNTEAFF
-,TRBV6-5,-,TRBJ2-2,TGTGCCAGCAGTTACCTTATGGCGGGACCAAACACCGGGGAGCTGTTTTTT,CASSYLMAGPNTGELFF
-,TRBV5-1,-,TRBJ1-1,TGCGCCAGCAGCCCCGCCGGGACCGGGCGAGCTTTCTTT,CASSPAGTGRAFF
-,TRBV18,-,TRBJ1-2,TGTGCCAGCTCACCGGCAGGGTTCTCTAATGGCTACACCTTC,CASSPAGFSNGYTF
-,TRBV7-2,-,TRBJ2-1,TGTGCCAGCAGCTTAGTTACTAGCAGGTCACATGAGCAGTTCTTC,CASSLVTSRSHEQFF
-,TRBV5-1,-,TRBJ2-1,TGCGCCAGCAGCTTGGGTGGGGGAAGTGAGCAGTTCTTC,CASSLGGGSEQFF
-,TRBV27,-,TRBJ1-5,TGTGCCAGCAGCCCGTCTCGGCAGGCGTCTCAGCATTTT,CASSPSRQASQHF
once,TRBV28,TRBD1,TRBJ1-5,TGTGCCAGCAGCCCGACGACAGGGGGGCAAAACAATCAGCCCCAGCATTTT,CASSPTTGGQNNQPQHF